In this sample, the clone carrying this T cell receptor beta chain turned up many times. Its cognate antigen is unknown. Germline CDR1 MNHNS, CDR2 SASEGT. CDR3 size: 14 residues. The germline V and J ends were trimmed by 1 base and 3 bases, with 9 bases remaining between them. The sample originates from a study of molecular identifiers for immune sequencing clone quantification. Study conclusions and caveats: Highly expanded clones may be undercounted when identical TCR molecules share barcodes.

Naive CD8 T cells, phenotype CD8+CD4-CCR7+CD45RA+, were sorted. In preparing bulk TCR libraries, previously described methods and listed TCR primers were used. TCRdb used MiXCR to reprocess the PCR reads, holding one entry per CDR3 protein. The sample shows approximately 100,000 distinct CDR3 sequences, roughly 38% of them seen only once. This receptor was obtained from a human donor in good health. Some libraries in this study had Jurkat cell RNA spiked in. The sample was naive CD8+ T cells from blood, with Jurkat cell RNA spiked in. Sample subset: FACS-sorted CD8+CD4-CCR7+CD45RA+ naive T cells. The chain uses TRBV6-1 and TRBJ1-1; no definite D call. The CDR3 DNA sequence: TGTGCCAGCAGTGAAGGCTGGTTTGACACTGAAGCTTTCTTT. Translating it yields CASSEGWFDTEAFF.